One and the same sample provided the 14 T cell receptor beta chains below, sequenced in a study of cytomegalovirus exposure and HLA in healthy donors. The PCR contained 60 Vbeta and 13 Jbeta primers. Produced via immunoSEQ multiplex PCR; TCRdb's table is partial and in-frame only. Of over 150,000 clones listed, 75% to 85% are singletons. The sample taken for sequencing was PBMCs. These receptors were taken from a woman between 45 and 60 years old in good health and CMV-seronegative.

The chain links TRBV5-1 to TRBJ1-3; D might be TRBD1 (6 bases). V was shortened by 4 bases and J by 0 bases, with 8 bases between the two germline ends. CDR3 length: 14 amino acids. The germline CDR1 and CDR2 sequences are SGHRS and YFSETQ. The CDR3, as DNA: TGCGCCAGCAGCCAAGGGGGCTCTGGAAACACCATATATTTT. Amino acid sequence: CASSQGGSGNTIYF.

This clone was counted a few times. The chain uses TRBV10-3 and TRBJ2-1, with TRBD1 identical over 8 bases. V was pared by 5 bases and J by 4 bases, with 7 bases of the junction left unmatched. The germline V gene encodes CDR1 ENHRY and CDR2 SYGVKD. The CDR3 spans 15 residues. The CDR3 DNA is TGTGCCATCAGTCGCGGGACAGGCGGTTACAATGAGCAGTTCTTC. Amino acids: CAISRGTGGYNEQFF.

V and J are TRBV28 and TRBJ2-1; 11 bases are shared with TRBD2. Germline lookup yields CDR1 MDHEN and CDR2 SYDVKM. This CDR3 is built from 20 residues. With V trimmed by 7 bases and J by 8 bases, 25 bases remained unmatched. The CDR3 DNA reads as TGTGCCAGCATTGGGCAGTTAGGGACAGCACTAGCGGGAGCAGGGGATGAGCAGTTCTTC. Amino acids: CASIGQLGTALAGAGDEQFF.

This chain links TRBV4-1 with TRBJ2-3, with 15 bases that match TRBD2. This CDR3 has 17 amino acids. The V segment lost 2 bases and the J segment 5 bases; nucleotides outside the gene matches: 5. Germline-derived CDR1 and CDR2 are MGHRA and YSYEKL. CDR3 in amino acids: CASSQYVGLAGGDTQYF. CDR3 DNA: TGCGCCAGCAGCCAATATGTGGGACTAGCGGGAGGAGATACGCAGTATTTT.

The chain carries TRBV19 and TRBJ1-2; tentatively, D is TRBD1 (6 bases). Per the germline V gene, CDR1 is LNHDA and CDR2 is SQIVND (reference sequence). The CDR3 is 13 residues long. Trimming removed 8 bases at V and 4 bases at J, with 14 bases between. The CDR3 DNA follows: TGTGCCAGTCGCTTACAGGGAAGCTATGGCTACACCTTC. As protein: CASRLQGSYGYTF.

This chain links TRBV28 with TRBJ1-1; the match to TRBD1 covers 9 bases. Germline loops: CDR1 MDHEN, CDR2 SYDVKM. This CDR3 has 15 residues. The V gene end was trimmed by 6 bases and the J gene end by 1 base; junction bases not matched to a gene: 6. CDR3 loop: CASSWLDRGNTEAFF. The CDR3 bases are TGTGCCAGCAGCTGGTTGGACAGGGGGAACACTGAAGCTTTCTTT.

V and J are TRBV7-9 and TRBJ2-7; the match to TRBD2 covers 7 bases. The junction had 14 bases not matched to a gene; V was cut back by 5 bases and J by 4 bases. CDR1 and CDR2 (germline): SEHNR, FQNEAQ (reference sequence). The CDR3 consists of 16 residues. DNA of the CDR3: TGTGCCAGCAGCCTAACCGGGGGGACTTCCGGATACGAGCAGTACTTC. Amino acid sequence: CASSLTGGTSGYEQYF.

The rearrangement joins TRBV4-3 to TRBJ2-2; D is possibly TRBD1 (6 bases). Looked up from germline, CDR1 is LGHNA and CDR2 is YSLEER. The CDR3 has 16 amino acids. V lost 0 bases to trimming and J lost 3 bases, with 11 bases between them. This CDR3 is CASSQDMGAYTGELFF. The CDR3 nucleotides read TGCGCCAGCAGCCAAGATATGGGGGCCTACACCGGGGAGCTGTTTTTT.

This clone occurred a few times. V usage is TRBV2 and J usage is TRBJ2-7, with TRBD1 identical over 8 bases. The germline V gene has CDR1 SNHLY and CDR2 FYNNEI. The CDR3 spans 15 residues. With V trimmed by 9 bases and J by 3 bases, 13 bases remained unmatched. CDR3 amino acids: CASRLQQGVNYEQYF. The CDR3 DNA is TGTGCCAGTCGGCTCCAACAGGGGGTCAACTACGAGCAGTACTTC.

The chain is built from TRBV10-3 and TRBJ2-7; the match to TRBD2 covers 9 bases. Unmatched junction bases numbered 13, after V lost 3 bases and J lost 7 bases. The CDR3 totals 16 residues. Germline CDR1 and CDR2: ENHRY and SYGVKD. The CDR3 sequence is CAISEGASGAGEEQYF. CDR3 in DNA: TGTGCCATCAGTGAAGGGGCTAGCGGGGCAGGCGAGGAGCAGTACTTC.

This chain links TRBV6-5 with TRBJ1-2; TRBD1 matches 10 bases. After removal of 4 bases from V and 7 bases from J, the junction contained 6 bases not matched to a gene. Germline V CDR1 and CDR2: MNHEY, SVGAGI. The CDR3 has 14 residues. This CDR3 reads CASSSGQGVGGYTF. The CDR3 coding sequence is TGTGCCAGCAGTTCTGGACAGGGGGTTGGTGGCTACACCTTC.

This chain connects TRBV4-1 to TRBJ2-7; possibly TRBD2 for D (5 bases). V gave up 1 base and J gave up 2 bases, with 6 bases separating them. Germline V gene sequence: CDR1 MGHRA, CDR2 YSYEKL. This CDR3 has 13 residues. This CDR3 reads CASSQVGAYEQYF. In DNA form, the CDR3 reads TGCGCCAGCAGCCAAGTCGGGGCCTACGAGCAGTACTTC.

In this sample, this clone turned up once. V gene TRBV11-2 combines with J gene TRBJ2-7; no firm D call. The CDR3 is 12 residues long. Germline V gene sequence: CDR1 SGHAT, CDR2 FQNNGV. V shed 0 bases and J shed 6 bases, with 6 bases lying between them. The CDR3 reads CASSLEFSEQYF. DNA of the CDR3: TGTGCCAGCAGCTTAGAATTCAGCGAGCAGTACTTC.

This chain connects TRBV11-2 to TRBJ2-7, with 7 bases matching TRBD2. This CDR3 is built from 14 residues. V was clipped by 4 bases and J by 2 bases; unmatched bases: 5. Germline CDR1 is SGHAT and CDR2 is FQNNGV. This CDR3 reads CASSSRGDPYEQYF. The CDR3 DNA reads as TGTGCCAGCAGCTCACGGGGGGACCCCTACGAGCAGTACTTC.